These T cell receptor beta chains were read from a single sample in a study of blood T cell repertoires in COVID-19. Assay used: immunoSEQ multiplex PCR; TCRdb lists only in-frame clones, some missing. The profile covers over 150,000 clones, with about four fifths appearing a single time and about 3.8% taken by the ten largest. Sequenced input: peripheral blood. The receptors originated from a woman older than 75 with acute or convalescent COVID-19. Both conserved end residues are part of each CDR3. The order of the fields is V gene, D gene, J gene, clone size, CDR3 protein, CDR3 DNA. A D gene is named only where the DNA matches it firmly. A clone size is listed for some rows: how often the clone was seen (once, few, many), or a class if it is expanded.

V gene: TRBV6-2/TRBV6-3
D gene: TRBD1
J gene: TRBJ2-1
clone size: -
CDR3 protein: CASSYGLGTGVINEQFF
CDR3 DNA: TGTGCCAGCAGTTACGGGTTGGGGACAGGCGTAATAAATGAGCAGTTCTTC

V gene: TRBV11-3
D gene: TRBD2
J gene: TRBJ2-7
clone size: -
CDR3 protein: CASSPAGSYEQYF
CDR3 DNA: TGTGCCAGCAGCCCAGCGGGATCCTACGAGCAGTACTTC

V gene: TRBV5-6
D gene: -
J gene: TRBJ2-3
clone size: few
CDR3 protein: CASSLEQDTQYF
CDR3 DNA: TGTGCCAGCAGCTTGGAACAAGATACGCAGTATTTT

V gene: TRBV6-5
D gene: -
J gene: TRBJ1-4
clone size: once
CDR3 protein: CASSYRGSEKLFF
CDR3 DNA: TGTGCCAGCAGTTACAGGGGATCCGAAAAACTGTTTTTT

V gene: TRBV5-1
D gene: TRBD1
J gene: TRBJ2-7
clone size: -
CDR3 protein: CASSYDGTGYYEQYF
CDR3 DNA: TGCGCCAGCAGCTACGACGGGACAGGCTACTACGAGCAGTACTTC

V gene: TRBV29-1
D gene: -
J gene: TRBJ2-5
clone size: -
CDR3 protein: CSVEQGGETQYF
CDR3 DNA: TGCAGCGTTGAACAGGGAGGAGAGACCCAGTACTTC

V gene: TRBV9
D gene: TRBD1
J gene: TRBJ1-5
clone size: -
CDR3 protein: CASSRTGGFNQPQHF
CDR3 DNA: TGTGCCAGCAGTAGGACAGGAGGCTTCAATCAGCCCCAGCATTTT

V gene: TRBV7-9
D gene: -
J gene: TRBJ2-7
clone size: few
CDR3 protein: CASSQSGTSFPYEQYF
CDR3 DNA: TGTGCCAGCAGCCAAAGCGGAACCTCCTTTCCCTACGAGCAGTACTTC

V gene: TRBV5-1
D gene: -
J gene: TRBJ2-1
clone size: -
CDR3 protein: CASSLMELNEQFF
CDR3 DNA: TGCGCCAGCAGCTTGATGGAGCTCAATGAGCAGTTCTTC

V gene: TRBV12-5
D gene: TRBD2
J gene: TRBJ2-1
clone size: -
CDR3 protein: CASGLVLVTSGRFYNEQFF
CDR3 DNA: TGTGCTAGTGGTTTGGTACTGGTCACTAGCGGGAGATTCTACAATGAGCAGTTCTTC

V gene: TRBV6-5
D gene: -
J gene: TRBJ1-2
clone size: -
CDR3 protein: CASSHDSYGYTF
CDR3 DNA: TGTGCCAGCAGTCACGACAGCTATGGCTACACCTTC

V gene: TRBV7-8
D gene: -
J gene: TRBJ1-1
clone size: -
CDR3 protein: CASSSRGTEAFF
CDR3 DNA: TGTGCCAGCAGCAGCCGGGGCACTGAAGCTTTCTTT

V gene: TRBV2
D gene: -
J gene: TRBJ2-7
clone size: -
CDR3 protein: CASSPFVAYEQYF
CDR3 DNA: TGTGCCAGCAGCCCCTTTGTAGCCTACGAGCAGTACTTC

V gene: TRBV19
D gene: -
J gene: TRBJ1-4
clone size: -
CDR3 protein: CASSTRLEKLFF
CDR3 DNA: TGTGCCAGTAGTACCCGGCTGGAGAAACTGTTTTTT

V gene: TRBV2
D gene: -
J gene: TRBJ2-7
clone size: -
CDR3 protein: CASSLSGSTYEQYF
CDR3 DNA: TGTGCCAGCTCTCTGAGCGGGTCTACCTACGAGCAGTACTTC

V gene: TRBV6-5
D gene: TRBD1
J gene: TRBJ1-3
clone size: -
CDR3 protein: CASSLRTGSGTIYF
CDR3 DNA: TGTGCCAGCAGCCTGAGGACAGGGTCGGGCACCATATATTTT

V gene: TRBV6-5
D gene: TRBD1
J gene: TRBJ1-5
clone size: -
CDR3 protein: CASAGTGGGQPQHF
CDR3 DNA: TGTGCCAGCGCCGGGACAGGGGGGGGTCAGCCCCAGCATTTT

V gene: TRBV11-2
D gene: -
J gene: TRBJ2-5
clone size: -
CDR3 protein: CASSLLARGRETQYF
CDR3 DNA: TGTGCCAGCAGCTTACTAGCGAGAGGTCGAGAGACCCAGTACTTC

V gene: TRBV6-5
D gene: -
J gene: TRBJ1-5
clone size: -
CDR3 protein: CASNAGDSNQPQHF
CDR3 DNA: TGTGCCAGCAACGCGGGGGATAGCAATCAGCCCCAGCATTTT

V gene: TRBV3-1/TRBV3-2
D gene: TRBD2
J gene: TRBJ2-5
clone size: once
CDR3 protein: CASSQEGTSGGETQYF
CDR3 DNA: TGTGCCAGCAGCCAAGAAGGGACTAGCGGCGGAGAGACCCAGTACTTC

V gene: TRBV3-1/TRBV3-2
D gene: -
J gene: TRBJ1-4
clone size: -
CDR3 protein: CASSLGSGAEKLFF
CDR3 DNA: TGTGCCAGCAGCCTCGGCTCGGGAGCTGAAAAACTGTTTTTT

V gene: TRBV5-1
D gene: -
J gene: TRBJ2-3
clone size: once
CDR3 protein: CASSLEGASTDTQYF
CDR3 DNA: TGCGCCAGCAGCTTGGAGGGAGCTAGCACAGATACGCAGTATTTT

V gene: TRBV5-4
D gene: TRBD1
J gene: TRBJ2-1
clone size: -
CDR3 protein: CASSLEGAREQFF
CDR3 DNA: TGTGCCAGCAGCTTGGAGGGGGCTCGCGAGCAGTTCTTC

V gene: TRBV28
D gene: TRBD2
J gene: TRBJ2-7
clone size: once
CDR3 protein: CASSGTSGVTYEQYF
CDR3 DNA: TGTGCCAGCAGTGGGACTAGCGGGGTAACCTACGAGCAGTACTTC

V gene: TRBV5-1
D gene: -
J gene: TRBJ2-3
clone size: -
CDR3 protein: CASSPVPGNTDTQYF
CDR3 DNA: TGCGCCAGCAGCCCTGTACCGGGTAACACAGATACGCAGTATTTT

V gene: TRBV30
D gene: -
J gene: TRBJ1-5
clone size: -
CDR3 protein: CAWSGEYSNQPQHF
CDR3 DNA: TGTGCCTGGAGTGGGGAGTATAGCAATCAGCCCCAGCATTTT

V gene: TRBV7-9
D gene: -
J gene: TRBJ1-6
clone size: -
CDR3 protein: CASSQGLGSPLHF
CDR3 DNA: TGTGCCAGCAGCCAGGGTCTGGGTAGCCCCCTCCACTTT

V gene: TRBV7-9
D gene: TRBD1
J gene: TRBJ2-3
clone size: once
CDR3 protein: CASSPTRTGYHWDTQYF
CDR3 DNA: TGTGCCAGCAGCCCGACCCGGACAGGGTACCATTGGGATACGCAGTATTTT